This T cell receptor beta chain is drawn from a study of T-cell memory formation after mild COVID-19. Study-level findings and limits: The study detected some responding clones in pre-infection memory, suggesting cross-reactive memory joined.

Constant-segment primers and 5'RACE yielded cDNA libraries for TCR alpha and TCR beta, each carrying sample barcodes and UMIs. TCRdb redid the calling of the 5' RACE reads with MiXCR, one entry per CDR3 protein. The table lists around 220,000 distinct CDR3 sequences, about 17% of them singletons. In the case of this clonotype: What it binds is not known.

This receptor was identified in a man younger than 35 who had mild COVID-19 (a few samples of this study predate the infection). Cell type and time point are not known. The sample was PBMCs or a T cell subset sorted from them (not recorded which).

Here the CDR3 DNA reads TGTGCCAGCAGCTGGGGGATTGAAAGCACTGAAGCTTTCTTT. Protein sequence: CASSWGIESTEAFF. V is TRBV5-4 and J is TRBJ1-1, with a possible D match to TRBD1 (5 bases). V was clipped by 3 bases and J by 4 bases, with 13 bases between them. Germline V gene data show CDR1 as SGHNT and CDR2 as YYREEE (reference sequence). CDR3 size: 14 residues.